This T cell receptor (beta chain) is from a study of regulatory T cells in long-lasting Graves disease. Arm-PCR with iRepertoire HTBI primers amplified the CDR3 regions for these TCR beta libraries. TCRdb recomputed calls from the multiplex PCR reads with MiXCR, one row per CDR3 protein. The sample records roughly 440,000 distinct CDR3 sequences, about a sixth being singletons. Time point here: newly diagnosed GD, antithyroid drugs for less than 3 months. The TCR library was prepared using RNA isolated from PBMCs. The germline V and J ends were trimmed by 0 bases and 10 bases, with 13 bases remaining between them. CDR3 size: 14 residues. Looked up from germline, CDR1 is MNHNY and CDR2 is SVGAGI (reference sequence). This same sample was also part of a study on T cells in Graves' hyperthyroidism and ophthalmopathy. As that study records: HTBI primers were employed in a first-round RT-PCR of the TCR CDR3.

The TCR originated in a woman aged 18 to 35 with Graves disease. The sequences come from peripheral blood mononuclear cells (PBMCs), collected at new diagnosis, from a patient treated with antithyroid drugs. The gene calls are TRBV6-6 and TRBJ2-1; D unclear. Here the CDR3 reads CASSYSRVFGEQFF. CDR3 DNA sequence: TGTGCCAGCAGTTACTCGAGAGTCTTTGGCGAGCAGTTCTTC.